Reported below is one T cell receptor beta chain. The antigen it recognizes is unknown. To prepare the library, the immunoSEQ multiplex PCR assay was applied. For the multiplex PCR, a mixture combining 60 forward primers for TCR Vbeta segments and 13 reverse primers for TCR Jbeta segments was used. A multiplex PCR assay on genomic DNA amplified the CDR3 region of rearranged TCR beta genes. The Illumina HiSeq System was used to sequence the amplified TCR beta libraries as 87-base-pair reads. Per the authors' processing: Across the roughly 600 repertoires, a later analysis counted roughly 77 million unique TCR beta chains, approximately 12 million of which were shared by at least two donors. A nearest-neighbor algorithm error-corrected the raw reads and collapsed the reads into unique sequences, merging closely related sequences to remove PCR and sequencing errors. V, D and J gene segments were assigned by aligning CDR3 sequences to IMGT reference sequences. Each retained sequence needed at least a six-nucleotide match to both a V gene segment and a J gene segment. A rearrangement was called productive if the CDR3 had no stop codons and remained in frame with V and J, and every other rearrangement was called non-productive. CDR3 was defined according to IMGT convention as the region running from the second conserved V-encoded cysteine to the conserved J-encoded phenylalanine. Sequences without an unambiguous match to a single V gene segment were excluded from the earlier analysis of several hundred of the donors. An earlier analysis of just under 600 of the donors called V segments functional above 56.7% productive rearrangements and segregating when the between-donor standard deviation exceeded 5%. To diagnose cytomegalovirus status from the catalog of TCR beta chain sequences, a statistical classification framework was built. In a later analysis, V and J genes were assigned by comparing TCR nucleotide sequences against IMGT/GENE-DB human TR gene sequences. Using the TCRdist pipeline, a later analysis assigned CDR3 sequences along with most-parsimonious VDJ recombination scenarios. In a later analysis, every TCR beta chain was defined by the combination of its CDR3 amino acid sequence and its V-gene family, and reads without a unique V-gene family were dropped. A later analysis removed 450 to 600 highly shared, low-generation-probability nucleotide sequences to deal with suspected cross-contamination and a sequencing artifact. In a later analysis, a clonal expansion index for each public chain was calculated from normalized within-repertoire ranks of inferred template counts. In a later analysis, generation probabilities were computed using a VDJ recombination model fitted to out-of-frame rearrangements, and the results were checked against IGoR. In a later analysis, TCR-TCR, TCR-HLA and TCR-CMV co-occurrence was scored with hypergeometric tests, and a repertoire-size bias correction was applied to TCR pairs. To estimate false discovery rates, a later analysis permuted the HLA or CMV assignments 20 times. In a later analysis, co-occurring TCRs were grouped using DBSCAN, with TCRdist sequence similarity added in when clustering inside HLA-allele-positive subsets. Co-occurrence clustering excluded repertoires with fewer than 30,000 or more than 120,000 public chains, plus five with anomalous nucleotide sharing. The table was pulled from immuneACCESS by TCRdb, which kept in-frame rearrangements only. Such tables lose some clones; where checked, under half of the loss comes from unresolved V genes, and the rest has no known cause. V, J and clone size reflect that table, while D and trimming were determined from the DNA. The table for this sample lists approximately 130,000 clones. The ten biggest clones cover 2% of the sample.

The cohort comprised some 730 healthy bone marrow donors. All cohort members were sampled while nominally healthy, although unrecorded immune exposures were likely present. The donor was CMV seronegative and was included in the group of a few hundred seronegative cohort members. A peripheral blood sample was provided by each donor, and peripheral blood mononuclear cells were used for TCR beta sequencing. Genomic DNA was extracted from the blood cell samples with the Qiagen DNeasy Blood Extraction Kit. This specimen belongs to a study of cytomegalovirus exposure and HLA in healthy donors (dated by TCRdb to 2016 to 2017). General notes on the study: According to an earlier analysis of a few hundred of the donors, about 179 million T cells yielded 95 million to 140 million unique TCR beta sequences and about 280 Gb of sequence data. In an earlier analysis of 550 to 700 of the donors, high-throughput TCR beta sequencing was used to judge whether each TCR beta V gene segment behaved as functional or pseudogenic. Across 398 genotyped donors of the cohort, an average of approximately 200,000 unique TCR beta nucleotide sequences per donor were sequenced, and approximately 17% of those sequences were non-productive. Genome-wide SNP genotypes for about 65% of the 666 donors were used in a later genetic analysis, which treated that subset as a discovery cohort. Typing coverage differed by locus: A, B, C, DRB1 and DQB1 were typed in about 629-640 donors, DQA1 in 500 to 550, DPA1 in roughly 590, and DPB1 in approximately 450. Donor age, sex, ethnicity and CMV serostatus were compiled alongside the repertoire data. Of the 350 to 400 genotyped donors, around 81% fell in the genetic ancestry cluster associated with self-reported Caucasian donors. All discovery cohort repertoires had been generated on a single sequencing platform. Roughly 5 DR-DQ haplotypes were handled as single units for association and clustering, since linkage in the cohort was strong. An early release that covered around 590 HLA-typed donors contained about 300 gigabases of sequencing data and around 80 million unique TCR sequences. The study was designed to test whether signatures of past pathogen exposure could be identified by cataloging public T cell receptors. A later analysis re-examined previously published TCR beta repertoires from over 500 donors and added high-resolution HLA genotyping to investigate patterns of TCR occurrence. Class I and class II HLA loci were covered by the typing at four-digit resolution. Rather than using new phenotypic data, the later analysis identified candidate immune exposures from TCR beta sequences and from how often those sequences occurred across donors. Along with the roughly 670-subject first cohort, a separate validation cohort of over a hundred different subjects was used. The study used immunosequencing to profile the T cell repertoires of 666 subjects and linked those repertoires to cytomegalovirus serostatus. To predict cytomegalovirus infection status, the study brought together high-throughput TCR immunosequencing, statistical association of individual TCRs with disease status, and machine learning. What the study reported, not specific to this receptor: In an earlier analysis of some 550 of the donors, most TCR beta V segments were observed in productive rearrangements about 87% or about 30% of the time, broadly matching IMGT annotations. This cohort had only TCR beta chains sequenced, and the lack of alpha or paired-chain data limited which features could be detected. The study gave a list of under 200 TCR beta chains associated with cytomegalovirus. In a later analysis, several top co-occurrence clusters were reported to appear linked to parvovirus B19, influenza, CMV and Epstein-Barr virus. Most TCR sequences were seen in very few donors, while some public TCRs were found in many individuals. At a false discovery rate of 0.05, a later analysis linked 16,951 TCR beta sequences to specific HLA alleles. The authors suggested that the approach could potentially be generalized to other disease states and immunological phenotypes. In a later analysis, most CMV-associated TCR beta chains were found to appear HLA-restricted, with HLA associations seemingly driven largely by CMV exposure. A further reported finding was that TCR beta sequences accurately predicted the HLA-A and HLA-B alleles for most subjects in the first cohort. In a later analysis, the rate of TCR association differed among HLA loci, with DRB1 alleles having the most associated TCRs and HLA-C alleles having the fewest. Because some donors lacked HLA typing at each locus, the association tests relied only on the typed subset. The sequencing pipeline was judged likely to have produced a cluster of highly shared sequence variants as a technical artifact. A later genetic analysis reported fewer N-insertions in productive TCRs among donors in an Asian-associated ancestry cluster than the 666-donor mean. Sequencing depth was assumed to be roughly uniform across donors in the presence/absence analyses, though that assumption may not hold. Because counts were too low, roughly 17 rarely observed V segments, including chromosome 9 orphons, were left out of the earlier analysis of 587 of the donors. Linkage disequilibrium might explain the correlated functional status among segregating V segments, but an unknown experimental factor could not be ruled out. In a later analysis, HLA-associated TCR beta chains were found to be more clonally expanded and to have lower generation probabilities than equally common non-associated chains. Assigning TCR associations to individual alleles was difficult when HLA alleles, especially DR and DQ, strongly co-occurred. CMV serostatus was the only immune exposure information available for the cohort. An association between a missense DCLRE1C variant and V-gene and J-gene trimming of TCR beta chains was found in a later genetic analysis and replicated in an independent cohort. In vitro tests confirmed that a few of the cytomegalovirus-associated TCR beta chains recognize cytomegalovirus antigens. Some IMGT-functional V segments, including TRBV6-2 and TRBV6-3, could not be told apart with the 87-base-pair reads, so those segments were excluded. Cytomegalovirus status was reported to be diagnosed by the classifier with high specificity and sensitivity in both the original and validation cohorts.

The germline V gene supplies CDR1 LGHNA and CDR2 YNFKEQ. Trimmed from V: 0 bases; trimmed from J: 9 bases; junction bases lacking a gene match: 9. Counted from cysteine to phenylalanine, this CDR3 has 16 amino acids. Only the CDR3 part of the read is kept: 48 bases, read in frame from the first base. Sequenced material: PBMCs. The clonotype originates from a woman aged 55-75 years in good health and CMV-seronegative. The sequence is built from TRBV4-2 and TRBJ2-5; 11 middle bases align to TRBD2. The encoded CDR3 is CASSQEGLADPRAQYF. The nucleotide sequence is TGTGCCAGCAGCCAAGAGGGACTAGCGGACCCCAGGGCCCAGTACTTC.